A selection of T cell receptor beta chains follows, all from one sample in a study of identical twins. One entry per CDR3 protein results from TCRdb running MiXCR on the 5' RACE reads. The sample shows some 500,000 distinct CDR3 sequences, approximately 15% of them seen only once. The same data also went into a second study, on yellow fever vaccine responses in identical twins.

The sequencing sample was made of CD4+ T cells sorted from blood. The receptors derive from a woman younger than 30 in good health. CDR3s include the opening cysteine and the closing phenylalanine or tryptophan. A D gene is named only where the DNA matches it firmly. Clone size is shown for a subset of rows, as once, few, many or a class of expanded clone.

D | J | size | V | DNA | CDR3
TRBD2 | TRBJ2-2 | - | TRBV12-3/TRBV12-4 | TGTGCCAGCAGCCCGTTGCCCTCCGCGGGGGACACCGGGGAGCTGTTTTTT | CASSPLPSAGDTGELFF
- | TRBJ2-7 | - | TRBV10-3 | TGTGCCATCCCTGACGGCTACGAGCAGTACTTC | CAIPDGYEQYF
- | TRBJ2-1 | - | TRBV29-1 | TGCAGCGGGTCCGGCGGAGGCCCCTACAATGAGCAGTTCTTC | CSGSGGGPYNEQFF
TRBD2 | TRBJ2-7 | - | TRBV28 | TGTGCCAGCAGTCTACTAGCGGGGGTCAAGGAGCAGTACTTC | CASSLLAGVKEQYF
TRBD1 | TRBJ1-4 | few | TRBV6-1 | TGTGCCAGCAGTCCCCGGGACAGGGTAATAGAAAAACTGTTTTTT | CASSPRDRVIEKLFF
- | TRBJ2-1 | many | TRBV3-1 | TGTGCCAGCAGCCAAAGACAGAGACCCTCCTACAATGAGCAGTTCTTC | CASSQRQRPSYNEQFF
TRBD1 | TRBJ1-5 | - | TRBV18 | TGTGCCAGCTCACCTACGACAGGGAGCAATCAGCCCCAGCATTTT | CASSPTTGSNQPQHF
TRBD2 | TRBJ2-3 | - | TRBV7-2 | TGTGCCAGCAGCTTCTCCGGGACTAGCAACGGGGATACGCAGTATTTT | CASSFSGTSNGDTQYF
TRBD2 | TRBJ2-1 | - | TRBV11-3 | TGTGCCAGCAGCTTAGGAGGGACTATTGAGCAGTTCTTC | CASSLGGTIEQFF
TRBD2 | TRBJ2-7 | few | TRBV7-2 | TGTGCCAGCATGGTCGAGCGGGGGCCCTACGAGCAGTACTTC | CASMVERGPYEQYF
- | TRBJ2-7 | few | TRBV4-3 | TGCGCCAGCAGCCAAGGAAAGGACTCCTACGAGCAGTACTTC | CASSQGKDSYEQYF
TRBD1 | TRBJ2-7 | - | TRBV9 | TGTGCCAGCAGCCCGCAGACAGGGGGCTTGCGGGAGCAGTACTTC | CASSPQTGGLREQYF
TRBD2 | TRBJ2-1 | few | TRBV10-2 | TGCGCCAGCACTACGGGAGGGCCTGGAAATGAGCAGTTCTTC | CASTTGGPGNEQFF
- | TRBJ2-1 | - | TRBV30 | TGTGCCTGGAGTGGATCAACAGGGATCCTAGTATACAATGAGCAGTTCTTC | CAWSGSTGILVYNEQFF
TRBD1 | TRBJ1-2 | - | TRBV20-1 | TGCAGTGCTAGAGATCGGACAGGGGGTCTAAAAGCTCTGGCTGGGTATGGCTACACCTTC | CSARDRTGGLKALAGYGYTF
TRBD2 | TRBJ2-1 | few | TRBV5-5 | TGTGCCAGCAGCTTTAGCGGGGAGTACAATGAGCAGTTCTTC | CASSFSGEYNEQFF
- | TRBJ1-3 | - | TRBV5-4 | TGTGCCAGCACCCAAATGGCGGGGGCGCCTGGAAACACCATATATTTT | CASTQMAGAPGNTIYF
TRBD2 | TRBJ2-5 | many | TRBV12-3/TRBV12-4 | TGTGCCAGCAGTTCCGGACTAGCGGGAAAAGAGACCCAGTACTTC | CASSSGLAGKETQYF
- | TRBJ1-1 | - | TRBV12-3/TRBV12-4 | TGTGCCAGCAATCCACTCTTTGGACCGACTGAAGCTTTCTTT | CASNPLFGPTEAFF
TRBD2 | TRBJ2-1 | few | TRBV12-3/TRBV12-4 | TGTGCCAGCAGTTTAGGGTCTAGCGGGGGACGTACCAATGAGCAGTTCTTC | CASSLGSSGGRTNEQFF
- | TRBJ2-3 | - | TRBV7-8 | TGTGCCAGCAGCTTAGCTGGGGTCGGAGGTAGCACAGATACGCAGTATTTT | CASSLAGVGGSTDTQYF
- | TRBJ2-3 | - | TRBV28 | TGTGCCAGCAGTCCCACCCTTTTGGGCTGGAACACAGATACGCAGTATTTT | CASSPTLLGWNTDTQYF
TRBD1 | TRBJ2-1 | - | TRBV3-1 | TGTGCCAGCAGCCTTCGGGACAGGGGGGTGTATGAGCAGTTCTTC | CASSLRDRGVYEQFF
- | TRBJ2-1 | - | TRBV9 | TGTGCCAGCAGCCCCCAGGGGGGTCTTTACAATGAGCAGTTCTTC | CASSPQGGLYNEQFF
- | TRBJ2-3 | - | TRBV4-3 | TGCGCCAGCAGCCAAGTCATAACCGGGACTCATAGCACAGATACGCAGTATTTT | CASSQVITGTHSTDTQYF
TRBD1 | TRBJ2-2 | few | TRBV20-1 | TGCAGTGCTTATACAGGGGGCGCTAGGGTCGGGGAGCTGTTTTTT | CSAYTGGARVGELFF
- | TRBJ2-7 | few | TRBV7-2 | TGTGCCAGCAGCTTGTACGCACAGGGCCTCTACGAGCAGTACTTC | CASSLYAQGLYEQYF
- | TRBJ2-2 | - | TRBV2 | TGTGCCAGCAGGGACGGCACGGTCGGGGAGCTGTTTTTT | CASRDGTVGELFF
- | TRBJ2-7 | - | TRBV11-3 | TGTGCCAGCAGCTTAGTCGTAGGGGCCGAGCAGTACTTC | CASSLVVGAEQYF
TRBD2 | TRBJ2-4 | - | TRBV7-2 | TGTGCCAGCAGCTTAGTGCCAGCGGGAGTCATTCTAGCCAAAAACATTCAGTACTTC | CASSLVPAGVILAKNIQYF
- | TRBJ2-5 | - | TRBV7-9 | TGTGCCAGCAGCTCCCGGGAAACTAGTCAGACCCAGTACTTC | CASSSRETSQTQYF
- | TRBJ2-2 | - | TRBV7-3 | TGTGCCAGCAGCGCGGAGCCTCCCACGAACACCGGGGAGCTGTTTTTT | CASSAEPPTNTGELFF
TRBD2 | TRBJ2-1 | - | TRBV24-1 | TGTGCCACCAGTGATTCGACTAGCGGAGGGGTCTACAATGAGCAGTTCTTC | CATSDSTSGGVYNEQFF
- | TRBJ1-6 | - | TRBV20-1 | TGCAGTGCTAGTGGGACGGGAGGGAATTCACCCCTCCACTTT | CSASGTGGNSPLHF
- | TRBJ2-7 | - | TRBV4-3 | TGCGCCAGCAGCCAAAGTATCACAGGTATGGCCACCTACGAGCAGTACTTC | CASSQSITGMATYEQYF
- | TRBJ2-3 | - | TRBV7-2 | TGTGCCAGCAGCTCGGACGGAAGCACAGATACGCAGTATTTT | CASSSDGSTDTQYF
- | TRBJ2-7 | few | TRBV28 | TGTGCCAGCGGAAAGCCGACCGGGATCTACGAGCAGTACTTC | CASGKPTGIYEQYF
- | TRBJ2-7 | many | TRBV21-1 | TGTGCCAGCAGCAAAACCTCAGGGGTTGTATCATACGAGCAGTACTTC | CASSKTSGVVSYEQYF
TRBD1 | TRBJ1-4 | - | TRBV7-2 | TGTGCCAGCAGCTTCGGACAGGACGTTTCTGGAGAAAAACTGTTTTTT | CASSFGQDVSGEKLFF
- | TRBJ2-4 | few | TRBV7-9 | TGTGCCAGCAGCTCTCCCCTGGGGAACTCGGCCAAAAACATTCAGTACTTC | CASSSPLGNSAKNIQYF
- | TRBJ2-1 | - | TRBV7-2 | TGTGCCAGCAGCGGGAGGGGGAGCTCCTACAATGAGCAGTTCTTC | CASSGRGSSYNEQFF
TRBD2 | TRBJ2-2 | few | TRBV6-2/TRBV6-3 | TGTGCCAGCAGTTACGGTCGTCTAGCGGGAGCAGTCACCGGGGAGCTGTTTTTT | CASSYGRLAGAVTGELFF
- | TRBJ2-3 | few | TRBV5-5 | TGTGCCAGCACCCTAATCACAGATACGCAGTATTTT | CASTLITDTQYF
- | TRBJ1-6 | - | TRBV4-2 | TGTGCCAGCAGCCAAGTTATTAATTCACCCCTCCACTTT | CASSQVINSPLHF
TRBD2 | TRBJ2-7 | few | TRBV5-1 | TGCGCCAGCAGCTTGAACCTCTGGACTAGCGGGAGGACTACCTCCTACGAGCAGTACTTC | CASSLNLWTSGRTTSYEQYF
TRBD1 | TRBJ2-7 | - | TRBV6-5 | TGTGCCAGCGGCCAGGGGGTCTACGAGCAGTACTTC | CASGQGVYEQYF
- | TRBJ1-5 | many | TRBV9 | TGTGCCAGCAGCGTAGAGGACGGGCAGAATCAGCCCCAGCATTTT | CASSVEDGQNQPQHF